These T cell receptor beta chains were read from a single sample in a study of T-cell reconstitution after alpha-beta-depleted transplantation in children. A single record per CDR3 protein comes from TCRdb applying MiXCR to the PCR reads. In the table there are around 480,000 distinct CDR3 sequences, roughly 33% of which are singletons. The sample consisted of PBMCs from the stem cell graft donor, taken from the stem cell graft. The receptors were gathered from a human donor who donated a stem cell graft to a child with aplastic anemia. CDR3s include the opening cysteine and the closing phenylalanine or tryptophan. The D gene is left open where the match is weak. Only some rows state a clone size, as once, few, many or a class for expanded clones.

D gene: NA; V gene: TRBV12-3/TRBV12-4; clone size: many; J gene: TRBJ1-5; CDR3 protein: CASSPSNQPQHF; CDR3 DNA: TGTGCCAGCAGCCCTAGCAATCAGCCCCAGCATTTT
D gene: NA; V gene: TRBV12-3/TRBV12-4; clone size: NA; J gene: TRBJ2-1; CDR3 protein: CASSLPQGKNEQFF; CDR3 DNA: TGTGCCAGCAGTCTCCCCCAGGGGAAGAATGAGCAGTTCTTC
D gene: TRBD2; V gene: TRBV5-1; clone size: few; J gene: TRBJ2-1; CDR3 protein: CASSLELREPYNEQFF; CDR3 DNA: TGCGCCAGCAGCTTGGAGTTGCGGGAGCCCTACAATGAGCAGTTCTTC
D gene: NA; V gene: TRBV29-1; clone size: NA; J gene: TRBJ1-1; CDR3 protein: CSVEWGRTEAFF; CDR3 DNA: TGCAGCGTTGAATGGGGAAGGACTGAAGCTTTCTTT
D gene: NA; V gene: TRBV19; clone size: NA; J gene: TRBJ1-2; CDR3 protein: CASSKTEFYGYTF; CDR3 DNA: TGTGCCAGTAGTAAGACGGAATTCTATGGCTACACCTTC
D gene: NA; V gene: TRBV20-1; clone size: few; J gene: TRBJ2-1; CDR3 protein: CSAAPGMPSSYNEQFF; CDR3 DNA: TGCAGTGCCGCTCCAGGGATGCCGAGCTCCTACAATGAGCAGTTCTTC
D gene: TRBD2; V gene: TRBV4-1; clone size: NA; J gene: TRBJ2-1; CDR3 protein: CASSQESGIYGDEQFF; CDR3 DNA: TGCGCCAGCAGCCAGGAAAGCGGGATTTATGGGGATGAGCAGTTCTTC
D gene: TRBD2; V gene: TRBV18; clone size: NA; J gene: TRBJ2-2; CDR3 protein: CASSPAGTRSSGELFF; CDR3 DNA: TGTGCCAGCTCACCGGCTGGGACTAGAAGCTCCGGGGAGCTGTTTTTT
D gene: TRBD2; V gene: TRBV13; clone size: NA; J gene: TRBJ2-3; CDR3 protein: CASSRLAGADTQYF; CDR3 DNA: TGTGCCAGCAGCCGACTAGCGGGAGCGGATACGCAGTATTTT
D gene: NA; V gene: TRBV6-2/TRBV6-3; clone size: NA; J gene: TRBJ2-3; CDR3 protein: CASSYREADTQYF; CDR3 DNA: TGTGCCAGCAGTTACCGGGAAGCAGATACGCAGTATTTT
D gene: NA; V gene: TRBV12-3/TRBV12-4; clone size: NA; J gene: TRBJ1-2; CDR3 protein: CASSLQPTGSNGYTF; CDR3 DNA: TGTGCCAGCAGTCTTCAACCGACAGGAAGTAATGGCTACACCTTC
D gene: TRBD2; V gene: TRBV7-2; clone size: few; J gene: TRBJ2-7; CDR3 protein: CASSYGLAYEQYF; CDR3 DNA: TGTGCCAGCAGCTACGGACTAGCGTACGAGCAGTACTTC
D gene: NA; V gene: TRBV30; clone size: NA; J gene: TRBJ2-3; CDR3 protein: CAWSGTGLNTDTQYF; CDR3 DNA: TGTGCCTGGAGCGGAACGGGACTCAACACAGATACGCAGTATTTT